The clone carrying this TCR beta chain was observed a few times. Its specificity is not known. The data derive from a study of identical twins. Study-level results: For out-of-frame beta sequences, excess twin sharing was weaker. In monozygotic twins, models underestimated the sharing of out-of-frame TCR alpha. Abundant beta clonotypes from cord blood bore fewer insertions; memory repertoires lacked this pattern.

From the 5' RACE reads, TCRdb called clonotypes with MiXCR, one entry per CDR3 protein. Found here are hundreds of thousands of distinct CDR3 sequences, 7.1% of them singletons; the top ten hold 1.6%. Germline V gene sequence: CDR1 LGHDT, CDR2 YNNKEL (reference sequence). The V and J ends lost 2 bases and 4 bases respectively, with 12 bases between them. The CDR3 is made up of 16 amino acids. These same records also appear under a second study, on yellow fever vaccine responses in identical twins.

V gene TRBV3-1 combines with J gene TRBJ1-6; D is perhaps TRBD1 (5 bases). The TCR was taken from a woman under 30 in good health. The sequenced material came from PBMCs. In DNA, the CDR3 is TGTGCCAGCAGCCAAAGTAAGGGGCATTATAATTCACCCCTCCACTTT. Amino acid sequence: CASSQSKGHYNSPLHF.